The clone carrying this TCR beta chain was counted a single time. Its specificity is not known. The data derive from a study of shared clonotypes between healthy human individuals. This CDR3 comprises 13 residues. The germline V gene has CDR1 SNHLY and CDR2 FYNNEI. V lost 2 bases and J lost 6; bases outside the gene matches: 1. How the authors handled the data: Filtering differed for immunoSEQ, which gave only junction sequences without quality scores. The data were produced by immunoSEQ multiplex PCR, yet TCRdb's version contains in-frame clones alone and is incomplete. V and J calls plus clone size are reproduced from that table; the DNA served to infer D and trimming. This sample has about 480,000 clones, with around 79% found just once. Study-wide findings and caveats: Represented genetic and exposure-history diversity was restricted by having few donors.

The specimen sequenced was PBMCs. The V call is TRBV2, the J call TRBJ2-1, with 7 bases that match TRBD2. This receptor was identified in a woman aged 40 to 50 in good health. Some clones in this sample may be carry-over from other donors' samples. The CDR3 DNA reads TGTGCCAGCAGTGAAACGGGAGGCAATGAGCAGTTCTTC. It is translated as CASSETGGNEQFF.